This T cell receptor beta chain was identified in a study of cytomegalovirus exposure and HLA in healthy donors. This clone was counted only a few times. Its specificity is not known. The CDR3 runs to 13 residues. The germline V gene encodes CDR1 GTSNPN and CDR2 SVGIG (reference sequence). General observations from the study: Sequence variants that were highly shared formed a cluster that was likely a sequencing artifact. Links to common viral pathogens appeared, in a later analysis, for several of the most significant clusters. A later analysis showed HLA-associated TCR beta chains outstripping equally common others in clonal expansion.

PCR amplification relied on 60 Vbeta primers (plus 13 Jbeta primers). How the authors handled the data: Per a later analysis, the number of unique TCR beta chains was about 78 million, of which 9 million to 12 million were shared. The repertoire was sequenced with immunoSEQ multiplex PCR; TCRdb's copy has only in-frame clones and lacks some. V, J and clone size reflect that table, while D and trimming were determined from the DNA. The sample yields some 180,000 clones, about four fifths seen once. The gene calls are TRBV30 and TRBJ2-5; 7 nucleotides match TRBD1. This TCR came from a female donor in good health and CMV-seronegative. The material sequenced was PBMCs. The CDR3 sequence is CALDEGAKETQYF. CDR3 bases: TGTGCGCTCGACGAGGGGGCGAAGGAGACCCAGTACTTC.